The 13 T cell receptor beta chains in this list originate from one sample, sequenced in a study of blood T cell repertoires in COVID-19. Measured with immunoSEQ multiplex PCR; TCRdb has only the in-frame clones, and not every one. The data show approximately 120,000 clones, with roughly 83% seen just once and 37% held by the top ten. Sequencing input: peripheral blood. The receptors stem from a man aged 40-50 years with active or convalescent COVID-19.

This clone occurred a few times. J is TRBJ1-1 and V is TRBV25-1, with D maybe TRBD1 (6 bases). The CDR3 extends over 16 amino acids. CDR1 and CDR2 (germline): MGHDK, SYGVNS. V was pared by 5 bases and J by 2 bases, with 18 bases between. Here the CDR3 reads CASSRQDLAVNTEAFF. As DNA, the CDR3 is TGTGCCAGCAGTCGACAGGACCTGGCCGTCAACACTGAAGCTTTCTTT.

J is TRBJ1-1 and V is TRBV6-5, with D unresolved. CDR3 length: 14 residues. Deletions cut 3 bases from V and 1 base from J, with 9 bases between. The germline V gene has CDR1 MNHEY and CDR2 SVGAGI. DNA for the CDR3: TGTGCCAGCAGTTATGACACCGCGAACACTGAAGCTTTCTTT. Amino acids: CASSYDTANTEAFF.

The chain links TRBV27 to TRBJ2-1, with D maybe TRBD2 (5 bases). The V end lost 3 bases, the J end lost 5 bases, and 14 bases lay between the germline ends. Germline CDR1 reads MNHEY; CDR2 reads SMNVEV (reference sequence). This CDR3 spans 15 amino acids. The CDR3 loop reads CASSFEGRGNNEQFF. DNA for the CDR3: TGTGCCAGCAGTTTTGAGGGCCGAGGGAACAATGAGCAGTTCTTC.

This clone was counted a few times. The V gene is TRBV7-2, the J gene TRBJ1-6, with 7 bases that match TRBD1. This CDR3 is 16 amino acids long. V lost 6 bases, J lost 5 bases, and 10 bases stayed unmatched. Germline V gene data show CDR1 as SGHTA and CDR2 as FQGNSA. CDR3 coding DNA: TGTGCCAGCAGAACCACGGGACAGAATAATAATTCACCCCTCCACTTT. Translating gives CASRTTGQNNNSPLHF.

This rearrangement joins TRBV24-1 to TRBJ2-2; D is perhaps TRBD2 (5 bases). The germline gives CDR1 KGHDR, CDR2 SFDVKD. The germline V and J ends were trimmed by 3 bases and 6 bases, with 16 bases remaining between them. The CDR3 spans 16 residues. CDR3 residues: CATSDLAISASGELFF. CDR3 nucleotide sequence: TGTGCCACCAGTGATCTGGCGATTAGCGCATCCGGGGAGCTGTTTTTT.

The V gene is TRBV7-9, the J gene TRBJ2-1, with D possibly TRBD1 on 6 matching bases. The V and J ends lost 5 bases and 7 bases respectively, with 15 bases between them. Germline V gene data show CDR1 as SEHNR and CDR2 as FQNEAQ (reference sequence). This CDR3 spans 14 amino acids. For the CDR3, the DNA is TGTGCCAGCAGCCCGGGACAAGAGACTAATGAGCAGTTCTTC. It encodes CASSPGQETNEQFF. The complete variable domain, with remaining parts taken from reference TRBV7-9 and TRBJ2-1, reads DTGVSQNPRHKITKRGQNVTFRCDPISEHNRLYWYRQTLGQGPEFLTYFQNEAQLEKSRLLSDRFSAERPKGSFSTLEIQRTEQGDSAMYLCASSPGQETNEQFFGPGTRLTVL.

The rearrangement uses TRBV9 and TRBJ1-5; D remains unclear. The CDR3 is 15 amino acids. V lost 0 bases to trimming and J lost 1 base, with 8 bases between them. Germline-derived CDR1 and CDR2 are SGDLS and YYNGEE. The CDR3 here is CASSVGGASNQPQHF. In DNA form, the CDR3 reads TGTGCCAGCAGCGTAGGAGGTGCGAGCAATCAGCCCCAGCATTTT.

The genes are TRBV28 and TRBJ1-5, with 9 bases identical to TRBD1. The CDR3 is 16 amino acids. With V trimmed by 6 bases and J by 7 bases, 13 bases remained unmatched. CDR1 is MDHEN, CDR2 SYDVKM, per germline. The CDR3 DNA reads as TGTGCCAGCAGAGCTACAGGGGGCGGGCGGGGGCAGCCCCAGCATTTT. It is translated as CASRATGGGRGQPQHF.

The rearrangement links TRBV28 to TRBJ1-6; the D gene is possibly TRBD1 (6 bases). The CDR3 is 13 residues long. Trimming removed 4 bases from V and 7 bases from J, with 8 bases in between. CDR1 is MDHEN and CDR2 is SYDVKM in the germline V gene. CDR3: CASSSGQNSPLHF. CDR3 coding DNA: TGTGCCAGCAGTTCTGGACAGAATTCACCCCTCCACTTT.

This clone appeared a single time. J is TRBJ2-7 and V is TRBV4-2; 7 bases agree with TRBD1. The CDR3 contains 14 residues. The V gene's germline CDR1 is LGHNA and CDR2 YNFKEQ. V gave up 6 bases and J gave up 0 bases; unmatched junction bases: 5. The CDR3 loop is CASRQGQSSYEQYF. The CDR3 DNA follows: TGTGCCAGCAGACAGGGGCAAAGCTCCTACGAGCAGTACTTC.

The V gene is TRBV24-1, the J gene TRBJ1-2, with D hard to call. Trimming left V 3 bases short and J 1 base short, with 8 bases between. From germline, CDR1 is KGHDR and CDR2 SFDVKD. The CDR3 sequence is 14 residues long. The CDR3 DNA reads TGTGCCACCAGTGATAGTAACAGTAACTATGGCTACACCTTC. Its protein is CATSDSNSNYGYTF.

The chain combines TRBV11-2 with TRBJ1-3; 7 nucleotides match TRBD1. Trimming took 4 bases from V and 2 from J; bases not matched to a gene: 2. The germline V gene encodes CDR1 SGHAT and CDR2 FQNNGV. The CDR3 contains 14 residues. The CDR3 region is CASSSTGAGNTIYF. The DNA for the CDR3 is TGTGCCAGCAGCTCAACAGGGGCTGGAAACACCATATATTTT. The full variable domain, its missing parts supplied by reference TRBV11-2 and TRBJ1-3, is EAGVAQSPRYKIIEKRQSVAFWCNPISGHATLYWYQQILGQGPKLLIQFQNNGVVDDSQLPKDRFSAERLKGVDSTLKIQPAKLEDSAVYLCASSSTGAGNTIYFGEGSWLTVV.

This clone showed up many times. The V call is TRBV9, the J call TRBJ1-5; D remains ambiguous. Germline assignment: CDR1 SGDLS and CDR2 YYNGEE. The CDR3 is made up of 13 amino acids. Trimming removed 3 bases from V and 1 base from J, with 5 bases in between. The CDR3 sequence is CASSGTSNQPQHF. The CDR3 DNA follows: TGTGCCAGCAGCGGTACAAGCAATCAGCCCCAGCATTTT.